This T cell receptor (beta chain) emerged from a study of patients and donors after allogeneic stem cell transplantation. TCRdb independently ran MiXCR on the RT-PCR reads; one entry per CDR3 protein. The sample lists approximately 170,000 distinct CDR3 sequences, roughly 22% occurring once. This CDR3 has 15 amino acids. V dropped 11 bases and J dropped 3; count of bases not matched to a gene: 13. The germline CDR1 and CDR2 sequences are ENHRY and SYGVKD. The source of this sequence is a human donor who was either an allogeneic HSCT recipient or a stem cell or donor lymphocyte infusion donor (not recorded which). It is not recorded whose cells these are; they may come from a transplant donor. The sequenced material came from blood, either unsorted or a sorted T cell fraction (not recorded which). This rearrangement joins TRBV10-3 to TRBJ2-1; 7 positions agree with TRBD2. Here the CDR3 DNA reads TGTGCCCCCTCCCCCGGGGCGGGGGTCTACAATGAGCAGTTCTTC. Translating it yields CAPSPGAGVYNEQFF.